One sample yielded the 14 T cell receptor beta chains listed below, sequenced in a study of T cell responses to AZD1222 COVID-19 vaccine. Assay used: immunoSEQ multiplex PCR; TCRdb lists only in-frame clones, some missing. The sample includes 90,000 to 120,000 clones, approximately 90% of them seen just once. Sequencing was performed on peripheral blood, taken 28 days after the second AZD1222 dose. The receptors originated from an adult who received the AZD1222 COVID-19 vaccine.

The chain combines TRBV7-2 with TRBJ1-5; no clear D gene. Germline V gene data show CDR1 as SGHTA and CDR2 as FQGNSA. The CDR3 extends over 15 amino acids. V was cut by 0 bases and J by 0 bases, with 6 bases left in between. CDR3: CASSLAGPSNQPQHF. The CDR3 region has the DNA TGTGCCAGCAGCTTAGCGGGTCCTAGCAATCAGCCCCAGCATTTT.

The chain recombines TRBV7-6 with TRBJ1-5; 9 bases agree with TRBD1. J gave up 7 bases and V 5 bases, and 6 bases lay outside the gene matches. Germline V gives CDR1 SGHVS, CDR2 FNYEAQ. The CDR3 is made up of 14 amino acids. For the CDR3, the DNA is TGTGCCAGCAGCATCCGGGACAGGGTACAGCCCCAGCATTTT. It specifies CASSIRDRVQPQHF. Full variable domain (remainder filled in from reference TRBV7-6 and TRBJ1-5): GAGVSQSPRYKVTKRGQDVALRCDPISGHVSLYWYRQALGQGPEFLTYFNYEAQQDKSGLPNDRFSAERPEGSISTLTIQRTEQRDSAMYRCASSIRDRVQPQHFGDGTRLSIL.

Of note for this clone: An end of the junction differs from the germline gene, which may be a read error. This chain connects TRBV4-1 to TRBJ1-3; TRBD1 is a possible D gene (6 bases). The CDR3 has 15 residues. CDR1 MGHRA and CDR2 YSYEKL come from the germline V gene. CDR3: CASTQGGFSGNTIYF. CDR3 coding DNA: TGCGCCAGCACCCAAGGGGGGTTCTCTGGAAACACCATATATTTT.

This rearrangement joins TRBV3-1 (or the pseudogene TRBV3-2) to TRBJ1-2; 11 nucleotides agree with TRBD1. This CDR3 spans 15 amino acids. V dropped 3 bases and J dropped 8; count of bases not matched to a gene: 8. Germline values: CDR1 LGHDT, CDR2 YNNKEL (reference sequence). DNA of the CDR3: TGTGCCAGCAGCCATACCGGGACAGGGGGACAAGGCTACACCTTC. This sequence encodes CASSHTGTGGQGYTF.

This clone showed up just once. The CDR3 here is CASSISLDSYEQYF. The DNA of the CDR3 is TGTGCCAGTAGTATTTCTCTAGATTCCTACGAGCAGTACTTC. This chain connects TRBV19 to TRBJ2-7; D is undetermined. CDR3 size: 14 residues. Germline-derived CDR1 and CDR2 are LNHDA and SQIVND (reference sequence). V lost 3 bases to trimming and J lost 1 base, with 10 bases between them.

This clone appeared a single time. The chain recombines TRBV20-1 with TRBJ1-2; D gene unclear. The CDR3 contains 11 residues. The V gene lost 2 bases and the J gene lost 3 bases, with 4 bases spanning the gap. Germline lookup yields CDR1 DFQATT and CDR2 SNEGSKA (reference sequence). In nucleotides, the CDR3 is TGCAGTGCTAGAAGGGACTATGGCTACACCTTC. Translated: CSARRDYGYTF.

The genes are TRBV4-2 and TRBJ2-2, with D uncertain. The CDR3 covers 14 residues. Germline values: CDR1 LGHNA, CDR2 YNFKEQ. Trimming cost V 4 bases and J 6 bases, with 12 bases left between them. As DNA, the CDR3 is TGTGCCAGCAGCCCATTCAGCCGTTCCGGGGAGCTGTTTTTT. Amino acid sequence: CASSPFSRSGELFF.

The J gene is TRBJ2-7, the V gene TRBV28; a possible D gene is TRBD2 (5 bases). The CDR3 spans 12 residues. V was pared by 5 bases and J by 3 bases, with 8 bases between. CDR1 is MDHEN and CDR2 is SYDVKM in the germline V gene. CDR3 residues: CASSKRGYEQYF. CDR3 in DNA: TGTGCCAGCAGTAAACGGGGCTACGAGCAGTACTTC.

The chain couples TRBV29-1 to TRBJ2-1, with D perhaps TRBD2 (6 bases). CDR3 size: 13 residues. Germline V CDR1 and CDR2: SQVTM, ANQGSEA. The V end was cut by 3 bases, the J end by 9 bases, with 15 bases between. In nucleotides, the CDR3 is TGCAGCGTTGAGATAGTTGGGGAGGCTGAGCAGTTCTTC. This encodes CSVEIVGEAEQFF.

This chain joins TRBV9 and TRBJ2-5, with D possibly matching TRBD2 (6 bases). V was cut by 2 bases and J by 5 bases, with 10 bases left in between. This CDR3 has 13 residues. In germline, CDR1 is SGDLS, CDR2 YYNGEE. The CDR3 bases are TGTGCCAGCAGCGTCGGGAGCGAGGAGACCCAGTACTTC. Encoded protein: CASSVGSEETQYF. Full variable domain (outside the CDR3, taken from reference TRBV9 and TRBJ2-5): DSGVTQTPKHLITATGQRVTLRCSPRSGDLSVYWYQQSLDQGLQFLIQYYNGEERAKGNILERFSAQQFPDLHSELNLSSLELGDSALYFCASSVGSEETQYFGPGTRLLVL.

This sequence joins TRBV7-8 and TRBJ1-2; D remains unclear. The CDR3 has 14 residues. Per germline, CDR1 SGHVS and CDR2 FQNEAQ. Trimming left V 5 bases short and J 8 bases short, with 18 bases between. The CDR3 reads CASSRGLLLEGYTF. DNA for the CDR3: TGTGCCAGCAGCCGTGGACTCCTCCTGGAGGGCTACACCTTC.

This sequence joins TRBV7-2 and TRBJ2-5, with TRBD1 matching over 12 bases. This CDR3 has 16 residues. The trim removed 5 bases at V and 4 bases at J, leaving 8 bases unmatched. Germline V gives CDR1 SGHTA, CDR2 FQGNSA. CDR3 amino acids: CASSPYGTGGRETQYF. The CDR3 bases are TGTGCCAGCAGCCCCTACGGGACAGGGGGCCGAGAGACCCAGTACTTC.

The chain employs TRBV2 and TRBJ2-5; 7 nucleotides align to TRBD1. J gave up 5 bases and V 7 bases, and 7 bases lay outside the gene matches. The CDR3 is made up of 13 amino acids. Germline assignment: CDR1 SNHLY and CDR2 FYNNEI. The chain's CDR3 is CASTLGQSETQYF. The CDR3 DNA is TGTGCCAGCACCTTGGGACAGTCTGAGACCCAGTACTTC.

This chain joins TRBV6-5 and TRBJ1-2; 7 bases match TRBD1. This CDR3 spans 15 amino acids. Germline-derived CDR1 and CDR2 are MNHEY and SVGAGI. Trimming cost V 2 bases and J 2 bases; bases outside gene matches: 5. CDR3 nucleotides: TGTGCCAGCAGTTACCAAATGGACAGGAACTATGGCTACACCTTC. Translating it yields CASSYQMDRNYGYTF.